Listed here are 14 T cell receptor beta chains from one sample, sequenced in a study of metastatic and nonmetastatic thyroid tumors. TCRdb reanalyzed the PCR reads via MiXCR. The data hold 25,000 to 35,000 clones, with over 15% observed a single time. Patients had received no treatment of any kind before thyroid surgery. The sample comprised blood. The receptor set was obtained from a female donor with papillary thyroid cancer or a benign thyroid nodule (not recorded which). Some clones in this sample may be carry-over from other donors' samples.

This clone appeared many times. V gene TRBV7-3 combines with J gene TRBJ1-1; D may be TRBD1 (5 bases). The ends were cut back, 2 bases at V and 0 bases at J, with 13 bases in the middle. Germline loops: CDR1 SGHTA, CDR2 FQGTGA. This CDR3 has 16 amino acids. The CDR3 nucleotides are TGTGCCAGCAGCTTACAGGGCCTCGCTATGAACACTGAAGCTTTCTTT. Amino acid sequence: CASSLQGLAMNTEAFF. Together with reference TRBV7-3 and TRBJ1-1, the CDR3 gives the full variable domain: GAGVSQTPSNKVTEKGKYVELRCDPISGHTALYWYRQSLGQGPEFLIYFQGTGAADDSGLPNDRFFAVRPEGSVSTLKIQRTERGDSAVYLCASSLQGLAMNTEAFFGQGTRLTVV.

This clone was picked up many times. The rearrangement links TRBV7-9 to TRBJ1-1; 11 nucleotides match TRBD1. In germline, CDR1 is SEHNR, CDR2 FQNEAQ (reference sequence). The CDR3 consists of 16 residues. V dropped 7 bases and J dropped 4; count of bases not matched to a gene: 11. Written as DNA, the CDR3 is TGTGCCAGCAACGCCGGACAGGGGGCCGCTTTCACTGAAGCTTTCTTT. This encodes CASNAGQGAAFTEAFF. The variable domain in full, with the rest retrieved from reference TRBV7-9 and TRBJ1-1, is DTGVSQNPRHKITKRGQNVTFRCDPISEHNRLYWYRQTLGQGPEFLTYFQNEAQLEKSRLLSDRFSAERPKGSFSTLEIQRTEQGDSAMYLCASNAGQGAAFTEAFFGQGTRLTVV.

By frequency in the sample, this clone is medium-sized. The chain recombines TRBV6-1 with TRBJ2-1; TRBD2 matches 7 bases. V was pared by 4 bases and J by 4 bases, with 4 bases of the junction left unmatched. Germline V gene lookup returns CDR1 MNHNS and CDR2 SASEGT. CDR3 size: 14 residues. CDR3 residues: CASSATSEYNEQFF. For the CDR3, the DNA is TGTGCCAGCAGTGCCACTAGCGAGTACAATGAGCAGTTCTTC.

This clone was counted between two and nine times. An end of the junction differs from the germline gene, which may be a read error. The V gene is TRBV6-1, the J gene TRBJ2-2; D is possibly TRBD2 (5 bases). There are 15 residues in the CDR3. The V gene's germline CDR1 is MNHNS and CDR2 SASEGT. Here the CDR3 DNA reads TGTGCCAACAGTGAAGATGGAGGTTCGGCCGGGGAGCTTTTTTTT. Its translation is CANSEDGGSAGELFF.

Worth noting for this clone: A much larger clone is a single base away; this may be a read error. CDR3 loop: CANSPDLNTEAFF. In DNA form, the CDR3 reads TGTGCCAACAGCCCTGATCTGAACACTGAAGCTTTCTTT. The V call is TRBV7-7, the J call TRBJ1-1; D is uncertain. Looked up from germline, CDR1 is SSHAT and CDR2 is FNYEAQ (reference sequence). The length of the CDR3 is 13 residues.

There are many counts of this clone. The V and J genes are TRBV20-1 and TRBJ1-6; D is undetermined. The V gene's germline CDR1 is DFQATT and CDR2 SNEGSKA (reference sequence). This CDR3 region has 14 residues. V was shortened by 3 bases and J by 4 bases, with 10 bases between the two germline ends. The DNA for the CDR3 is TGCAGTGCTAGGGTGGGGATGTATAATTCACCCCTCCACTTT. As protein: CSARVGMYNSPLHF.

In its sample, this clone was seen many times. The chain uses TRBV6-1 and TRBJ2-3; weak D call: TRBD2 (6 bases). The V end was cut by 6 bases, the J end by 1 base, with 8 bases between. Germline V lookup: CDR1 MNHNS, CDR2 SASEGT. The CDR3 length is 13 residues. The CDR3 bases are TGTGCCAGCAGGGCTAGCGGCACAGATACGCAGTATTTT. This gives the protein CASRASGTDTQYF.

This clone was counted many times. One base away lies a much larger clone, so this may be a sequencing read error. The J gene is TRBJ2-7, the V gene TRBV7-2; 7 bases align to TRBD2. Germline V gene sequence: CDR1 SGHTA, CDR2 FQGNSA. The CDR3 covers 14 residues. The CDR3 sequence is CASTSGGDGYEQHF. For the CDR3, the DNA is TGTGCCAGCACCTCGGGGGGAGACGGTTACGAGCAGCACTTC.

The sample holds many counts of this clone. This same CDR3 is encoded by further DNA sequences in the sample. CDR3 nucleotides: TGTGCCAGCAGCGAGGCTAATGAGCAGTTCTTC. Its protein is CASSEANEQFF. The chain combines TRBV9 with TRBJ2-1; D gene unclear. CDR1 and CDR2 (germline): SGDLS, YYNGEE. V was shortened by 3 bases and J by 7 bases, with 5 bases between the two germline ends. The CDR3 covers 11 residues.

The table lists this clone with many counts. V and J are TRBV5-1 and TRBJ2-5, with TRBD2 matching 11 bases. Germline CDR1 SGHRS, CDR2 YFSETQ. Losses at the gene ends were 0 bases for V and 5 bases for J; bases not matched to a gene: 9. There are 17 residues in the CDR3. CDR3 region: CASSLGLAGKVAETQYF. The CDR3 DNA is TGCGCCAGCAGCTTGGGACTAGCGGGGAAGGTAGCTGAGACCCAGTACTTC.

In regard to this clone: One junction end does not reproduce the germline sequence, and a read error may be involved. The chain carries TRBV20-1 and TRBJ2-5; D may be TRBD1 or TRBD2 (5 bases each). This CDR3 is built from 17 residues. Per germline, CDR1 DFQATT and CDR2 SNEGSKA (reference sequence). CDR3 residues: CGARDPSAREMEEAQYF. In DNA, the CDR3 is TGCGGTGCTAGAGATCCCTCTGCCAGGGAGATGGAAGAGGCCCAGTACTTC.

This clone has just a few counts. A read error is possible here, since a much larger clone lies one base away. The chain combines TRBV20-1 with TRBJ2-5; 7 nucleotides agree with TRBD2. Trimming cost V 7 bases and J 2 bases; bases outside gene matches: 10. Germline lookup yields CDR1 DFQATT and CDR2 SNEGSKA (reference sequence). CDR3 length: 14 amino acids. The CDR3 sequence: CSGQTSRVQETQYF. The CDR3 bases are TGCAGTGGCCAGACTAGCAGGGTACAAGAGACCCAGTACTTC.

The J gene is TRBJ2-1, the V gene TRBV11-2; TRBD1 might be the D (8 bases). The V gene lost 5 bases and the J gene lost 4 bases, with 18 bases spanning the gap. The germline V gene has CDR1 SGHAT and CDR2 FQNNGV. This CDR3 has 16 amino acids. The chain's CDR3 is CASSPGGDRRYNEQFF. DNA of the CDR3: TGTGCCAGCAGCCCAGGGGGGGACAGGAGATACAATGAGCAGTTCTTC.

At least ten counts were recorded for this clone. V is TRBV4-1 and J is TRBJ2-7, with a weak D call TRBD1 (6 bases). CDR1 MGHRA and CDR2 YSYEKL come from the germline V gene. This CDR3 contains 12 residues. The V end lost 4 bases, the J end lost 2 bases, and 6 bases lay between the germline ends. CDR3 loop: CASSRGPYEQYF. CDR3 DNA: TGCGCCAGCAGCCGGGGGCCCTACGAGCAGTACTTC.